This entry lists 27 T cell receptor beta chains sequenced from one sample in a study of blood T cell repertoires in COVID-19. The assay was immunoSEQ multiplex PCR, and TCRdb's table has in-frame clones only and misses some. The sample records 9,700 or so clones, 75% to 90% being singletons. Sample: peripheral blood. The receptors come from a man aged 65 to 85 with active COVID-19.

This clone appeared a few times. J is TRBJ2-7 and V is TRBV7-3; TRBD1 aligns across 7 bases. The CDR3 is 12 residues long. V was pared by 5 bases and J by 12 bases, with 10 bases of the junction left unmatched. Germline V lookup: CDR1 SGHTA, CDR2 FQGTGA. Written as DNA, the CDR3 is TGTGCCAGCAGCAGTACAGGGGAGAATCTGTACTTC. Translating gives CASSSTGENLYF.

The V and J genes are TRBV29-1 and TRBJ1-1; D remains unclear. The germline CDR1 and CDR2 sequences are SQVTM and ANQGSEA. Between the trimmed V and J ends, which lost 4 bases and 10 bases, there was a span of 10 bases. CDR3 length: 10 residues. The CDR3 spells CSVVSPPAFF. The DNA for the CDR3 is TGCAGCGTTGTTTCTCCCCCAGCTTTCTTT.

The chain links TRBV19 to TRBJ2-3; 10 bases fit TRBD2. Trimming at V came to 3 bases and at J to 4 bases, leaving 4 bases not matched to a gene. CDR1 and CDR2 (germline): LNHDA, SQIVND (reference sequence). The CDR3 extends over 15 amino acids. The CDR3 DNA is TGTGCCAGTAGTATCGGCAGCGGGAGGGCAGATACGCAGTATTTT. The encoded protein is CASSIGSGRADTQYF. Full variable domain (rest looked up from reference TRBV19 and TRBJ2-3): DGGITQSPKYLFRKEGQNVTLSCEQNLNHDAMYWYRQDPGQGLRLIYYSQIVNDFQKGDIAEGYSVSREKKESFPLTVTSAQKNPTAFYLCASSIGSGRADTQYFGPGTRLTVL.

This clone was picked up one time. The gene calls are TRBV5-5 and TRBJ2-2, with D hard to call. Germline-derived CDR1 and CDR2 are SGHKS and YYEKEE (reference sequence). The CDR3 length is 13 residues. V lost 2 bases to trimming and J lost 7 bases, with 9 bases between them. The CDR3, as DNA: TGTGCCAGCAGCTTTAGTCAAGTCGGGGAGCTGTTTTTT. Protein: CASSFSQVGELFF.

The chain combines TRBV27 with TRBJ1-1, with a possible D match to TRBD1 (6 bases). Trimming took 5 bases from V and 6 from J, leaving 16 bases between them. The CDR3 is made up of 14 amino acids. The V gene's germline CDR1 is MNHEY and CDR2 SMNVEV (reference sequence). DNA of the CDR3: TGTGCCAGCAGTCCCCGGGGGGCGGGCGCTGAAGCTTTCTTT. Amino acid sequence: CASSPRGAGAEAFF.

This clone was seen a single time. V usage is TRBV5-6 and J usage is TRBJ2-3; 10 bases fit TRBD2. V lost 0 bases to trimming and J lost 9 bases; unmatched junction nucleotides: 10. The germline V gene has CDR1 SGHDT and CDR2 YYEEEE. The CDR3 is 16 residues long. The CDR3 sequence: CASSLVSSGGLVTQYF. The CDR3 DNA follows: TGTGCCAGCAGCTTGGTATCTAGCGGGGGTTTGGTGACGCAGTATTTT.

CDR3 bases: TGTGCCAGCAGAAGACAGGGGGCCACTGAAGCTTTCTTT. Translated: CASRRQGATEAFF. This chain joins TRBV6-5 and TRBJ1-1, with 10 nucleotides matching TRBD1. The CDR3 length is 13 residues. Trimming removed 6 bases from V and 4 bases from J; junction bases left unmatched: 2. Germline V lookup: CDR1 MNHEY, CDR2 SVGAGI.

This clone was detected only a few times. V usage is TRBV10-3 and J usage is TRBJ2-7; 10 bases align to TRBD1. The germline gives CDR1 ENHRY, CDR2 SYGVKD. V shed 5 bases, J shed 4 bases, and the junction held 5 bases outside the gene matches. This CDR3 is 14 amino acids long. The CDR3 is CAISPDRGGYEQYF. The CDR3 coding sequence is TGTGCCATCAGTCCGGACAGGGGGGGTTACGAGCAGTACTTC.

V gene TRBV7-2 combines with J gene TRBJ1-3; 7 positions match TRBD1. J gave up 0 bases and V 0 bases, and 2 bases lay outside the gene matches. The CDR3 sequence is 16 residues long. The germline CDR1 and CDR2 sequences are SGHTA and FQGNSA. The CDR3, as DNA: TGTGCCAGCAGCTTAGCGACAGGGCTCTCTGGAAACACCATATATTTT. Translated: CASSLATGLSGNTIYF.

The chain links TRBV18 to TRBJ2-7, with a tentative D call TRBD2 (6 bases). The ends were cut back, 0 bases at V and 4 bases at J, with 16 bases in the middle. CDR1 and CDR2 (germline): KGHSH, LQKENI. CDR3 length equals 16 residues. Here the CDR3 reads CASSPPVTGVRYEQYF. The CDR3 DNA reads TGTGCCAGCTCACCACCAGTTACGGGGGTCCGGTACGAGCAGTACTTC.

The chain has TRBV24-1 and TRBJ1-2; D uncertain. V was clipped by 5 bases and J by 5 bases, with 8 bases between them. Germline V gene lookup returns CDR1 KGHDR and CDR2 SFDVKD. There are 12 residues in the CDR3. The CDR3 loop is CATSGGSYGYTF. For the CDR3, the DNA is TGTGCCACCAGTGGAGGGTCGTATGGCTACACCTTC.

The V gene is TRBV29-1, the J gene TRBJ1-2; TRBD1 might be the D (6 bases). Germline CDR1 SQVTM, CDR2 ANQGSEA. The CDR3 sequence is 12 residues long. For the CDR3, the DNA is TGCACCTTATCGGACAGACTCTCGGGCTACACCTTC. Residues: CTLSDRLSGYTF. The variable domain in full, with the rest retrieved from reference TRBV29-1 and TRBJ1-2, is SAVISQKPSRDICQRGTSLTIQCQVDSQVTMMFWYRQQPGQSLTLIATANQGSEATYESGFVIDKFPISRPNLTFSTLTVSNMSPEDSSIYLCTLSDRLSGYTFGSGTRLTVV.

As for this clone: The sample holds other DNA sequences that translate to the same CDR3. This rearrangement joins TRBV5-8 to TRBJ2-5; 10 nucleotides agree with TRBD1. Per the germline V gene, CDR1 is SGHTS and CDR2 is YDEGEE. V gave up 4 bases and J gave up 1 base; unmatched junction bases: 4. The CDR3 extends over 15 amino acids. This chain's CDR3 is CASSRGTGAQETQYF. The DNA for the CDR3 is TGTGCCAGCAGCAGGGGGACAGGGGCCCAAGAGACCCAGTACTTC.

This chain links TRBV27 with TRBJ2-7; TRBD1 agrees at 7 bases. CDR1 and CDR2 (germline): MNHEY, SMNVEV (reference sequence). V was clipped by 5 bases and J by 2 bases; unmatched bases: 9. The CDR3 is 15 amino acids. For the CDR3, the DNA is TGTGCCAGCAGTGCCCCGGGACAGCCCCCCTACGAGCAGTACTTC. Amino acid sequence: CASSAPGQPPYEQYF.

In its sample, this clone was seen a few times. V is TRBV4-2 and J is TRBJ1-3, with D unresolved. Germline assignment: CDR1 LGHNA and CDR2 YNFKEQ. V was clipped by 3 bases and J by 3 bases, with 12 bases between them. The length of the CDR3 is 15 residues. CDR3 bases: TGTGCCAGCAGCCATCCACTTAACAGTGGAAACACCATATATTTT. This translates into CASSHPLNSGNTIYF.

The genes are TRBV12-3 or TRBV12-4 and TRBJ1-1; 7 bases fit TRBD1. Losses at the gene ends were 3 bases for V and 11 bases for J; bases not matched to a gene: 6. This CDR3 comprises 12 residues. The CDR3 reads CASSFGGGEAFF. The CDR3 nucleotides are TGTGCCAGCAGTTTCGGAGGGGGCGAGGCTTTCTTT.

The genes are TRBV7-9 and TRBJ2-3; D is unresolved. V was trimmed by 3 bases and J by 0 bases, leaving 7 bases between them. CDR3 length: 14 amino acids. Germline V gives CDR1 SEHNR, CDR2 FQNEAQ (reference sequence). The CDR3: CASSLRWSTDTQYF. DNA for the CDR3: TGTGCCAGCAGCTTGAGGTGGAGCACAGATACGCAGTATTTT.

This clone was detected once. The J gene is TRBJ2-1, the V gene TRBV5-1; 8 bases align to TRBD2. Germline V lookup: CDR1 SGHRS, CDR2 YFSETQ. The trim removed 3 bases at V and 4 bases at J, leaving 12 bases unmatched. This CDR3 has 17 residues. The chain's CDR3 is CASSSRSMRGRYNEQFF. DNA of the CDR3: TGCGCCAGCAGCTCCCGTTCGATGCGCGGGAGGTACAATGAGCAGTTCTTC. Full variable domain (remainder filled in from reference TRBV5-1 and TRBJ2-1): KAGVTQTPRYLIKTRGQQVTLSCSPISGHRSVSWYQQTPGQGLQFLFEYFSETQRNKGNFPGRFSGRQFSNSRSEMNVSTLELGDSALYLCASSSRSMRGRYNEQFFGPGTRLTVL.

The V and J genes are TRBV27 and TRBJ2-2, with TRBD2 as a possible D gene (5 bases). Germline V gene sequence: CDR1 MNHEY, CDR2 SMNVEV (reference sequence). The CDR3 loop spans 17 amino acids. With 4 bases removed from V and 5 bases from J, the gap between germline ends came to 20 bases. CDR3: CASSSAAPVPGTGELFF. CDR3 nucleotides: TGTGCCAGCAGTTCCGCGGCGCCCGTCCCGGGAACCGGGGAGCTGTTTTTT.

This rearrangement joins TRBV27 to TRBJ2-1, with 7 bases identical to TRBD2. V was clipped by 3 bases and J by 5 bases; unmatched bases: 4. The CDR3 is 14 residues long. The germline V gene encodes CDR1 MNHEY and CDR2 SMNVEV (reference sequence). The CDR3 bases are TGTGCCAGCAGTTTGGGGGGGACCAACAATGAGCAGTTCTTC. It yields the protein CASSLGGTNNEQFF.

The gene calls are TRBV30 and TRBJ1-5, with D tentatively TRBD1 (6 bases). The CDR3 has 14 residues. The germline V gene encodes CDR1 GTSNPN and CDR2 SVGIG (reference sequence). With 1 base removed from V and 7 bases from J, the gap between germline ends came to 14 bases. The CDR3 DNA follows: TGTGCCTGGAGTGCGGACACAGGGAAACAGCCCCAGCATTTT. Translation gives CAWSADTGKQPQHF.

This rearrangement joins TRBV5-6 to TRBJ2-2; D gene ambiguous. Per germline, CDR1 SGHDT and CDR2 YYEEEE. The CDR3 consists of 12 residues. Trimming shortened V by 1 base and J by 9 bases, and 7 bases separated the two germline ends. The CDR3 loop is CASSLQARELFF. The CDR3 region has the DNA TGTGCCAGCAGCTTGCAGGCCAGGGAGCTGTTTTTT.

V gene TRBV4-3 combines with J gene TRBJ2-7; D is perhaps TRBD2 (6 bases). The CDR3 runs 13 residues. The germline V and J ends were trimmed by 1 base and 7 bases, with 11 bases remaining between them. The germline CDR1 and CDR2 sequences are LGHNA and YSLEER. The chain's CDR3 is CASSQGLGREQYF. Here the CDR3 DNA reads TGCGCCAGCAGCCAAGGACTAGGGAGGGAGCAGTACTTC.

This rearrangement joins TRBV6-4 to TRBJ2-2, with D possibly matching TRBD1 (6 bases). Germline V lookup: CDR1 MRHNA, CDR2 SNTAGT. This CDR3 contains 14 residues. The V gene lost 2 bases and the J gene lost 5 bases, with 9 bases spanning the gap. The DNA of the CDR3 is TGTGCCAGCAGTGACGGGGGCACAACCGGGGAGCTGTTTTTT. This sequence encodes CASSDGGTTGELFF.

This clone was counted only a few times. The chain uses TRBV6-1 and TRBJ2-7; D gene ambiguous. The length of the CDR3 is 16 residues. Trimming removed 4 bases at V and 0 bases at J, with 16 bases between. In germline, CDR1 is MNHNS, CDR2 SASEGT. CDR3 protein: CASSVKKGVSSYEQYF. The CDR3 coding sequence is TGTGCCAGCAGTGTCAAGAAAGGAGTAAGCTCCTACGAGCAGTACTTC.

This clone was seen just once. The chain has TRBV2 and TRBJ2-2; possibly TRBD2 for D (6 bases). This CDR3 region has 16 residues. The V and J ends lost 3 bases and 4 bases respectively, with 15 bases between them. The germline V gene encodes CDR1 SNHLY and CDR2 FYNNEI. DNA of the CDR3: TGTGCCAGCAGTGAGGACGGAGGGGCGGCCACCGGGGAGCTGTTTTTT. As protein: CASSEDGGAATGELFF.

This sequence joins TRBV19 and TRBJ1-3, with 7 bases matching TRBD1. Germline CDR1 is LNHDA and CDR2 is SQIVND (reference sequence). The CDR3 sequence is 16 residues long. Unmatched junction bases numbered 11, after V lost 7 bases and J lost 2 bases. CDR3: CASNTPRQGAGNTIYF. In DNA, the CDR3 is TGTGCCAGTAACACCCCCCGGCAGGGGGCTGGAAACACCATATATTTT.